The clone carrying this TCR beta chain was recorded only once. The antigen is not known. CDR3 length: 14 residues. CDR1 MNHEY and CDR2 SVGAGI come from the germline V gene. V dropped 0 bases and J dropped 4 bases, with 10 bases sitting between them. The data originate from a study of cytomegalovirus exposure and HLA in healthy donors. The PCR was carried out with 60 Vbeta primers and 13 Jbeta primers. In the source study's methods: Later, an analysis found about 77 million unique TCR beta chains, and roughly 9.9 million of these were shared. Using immunoSEQ multiplex PCR, the repertoire was profiled, and TCRdb retains in-frame clones only, with some absent. The DNA was the basis for D and trimming; V, J and clone size are from that table. The sample has approximately 120,000 clones, around 80% seen once. Findings and caveats of the study: Near-uniform donor sequencing depth was presumed by presence/absence analyses. In vitro, a few CMV-associated chains proved specific for CMV antigens.

Specimen: PBMCs. This chain uses TRBV6-5 with TRBJ2-7; possibly TRBD2 for D (5 bases). This TCR was sampled from a man between 50 and 59 years old in good health and CMV-seronegative. The CDR3 DNA sequence: TGTGCCAGCAGTTACTCGACTACGGGATACGAGCAGTACTTC. Residues: CASSYSTTGYEQYF.